The sequence of this T cell receptor beta chain was determined in a study of blood T cell repertoires in COVID-19. Background on the study: COVID-19 samples collected from the United States, Italy and Spain covered acute and convalescent phases. Sources were T cells, B-cell-depleted T cells, or PBMCs; the material itself was cDNA or gDNA.

Original analysis: Amplification with reference gene primers provided the estimates of nucleated cell counts. The data were produced by immunoSEQ multiplex PCR, yet TCRdb's version contains in-frame clones alone and is incomplete. The DNA gave D and trimming, while V, J and clone size come from that table. The table shows about 340,000 clones, with around 83% occurring only once. The receptor was derived from a man aged 30-40 years with active or convalescent COVID-19. Sequenced material: peripheral blood.

This CDR3 is CASSPGAGGPIDTQYF. The CDR3 DNA reads as TGTGCCAGCAGCCCCGGTGCGGGGGGGCCGATAGATACGCAGTATTTT. This rearrangement joins TRBV7-9 to TRBJ2-3; 9 nucleotides agree with TRBD2. This CDR3 is built from 16 residues. Germline-derived CDR1 and CDR2 are SEHNR and FQNEAQ (reference sequence). Losses at the gene ends were 5 bases for V and 5 bases for J; bases not matched to a gene: 11.